This T cell receptor (beta chain) came from a study of cytomegalovirus exposure and HLA in healthy donors. A multiplex PCR was run with 60 Vbeta primers and 13 Jbeta primers. The method was immunoSEQ multiplex PCR; TCRdb's version includes in-frame clones alone and lacks a portion of them. The repertoire holds 120,000 to 150,000 clones, 55% to 80% seen once, with over 1% in the top ten. Deletions cut 3 bases from V and 3 bases from J, with 3 bases between. Germline-derived CDR1 and CDR2 are MDHEN and SYDVKM. The CDR3 sequence is 13 residues long. A remark on this clone: Other DNA variants within this sample encode the same CDR3.

This TCR was sampled from a woman between 40 and 55 years old in good health and CMV-seronegative. The V and J genes are TRBV28 and TRBJ2-6, with unresolved D. Input material: PBMCs. For the CDR3, the DNA is TGTGCCAGCAGTTTCAGTGGGGCCAACGTCCTGACTTTC. Translation gives CASSFSGANVLTF.